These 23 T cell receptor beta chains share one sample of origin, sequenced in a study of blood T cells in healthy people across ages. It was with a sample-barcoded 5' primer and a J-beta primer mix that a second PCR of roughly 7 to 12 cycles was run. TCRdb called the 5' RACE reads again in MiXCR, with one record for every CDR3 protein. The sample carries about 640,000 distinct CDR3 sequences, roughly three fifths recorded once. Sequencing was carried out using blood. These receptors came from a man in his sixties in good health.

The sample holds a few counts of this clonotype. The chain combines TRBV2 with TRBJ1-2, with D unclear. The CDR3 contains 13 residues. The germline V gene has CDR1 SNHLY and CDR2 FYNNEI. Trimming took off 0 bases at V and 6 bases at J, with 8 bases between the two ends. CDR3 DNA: TGTGCCAGCAGTGAAGCAGGGCGCCATGGCTACACCTTC. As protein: CASSEAGRHGYTF.

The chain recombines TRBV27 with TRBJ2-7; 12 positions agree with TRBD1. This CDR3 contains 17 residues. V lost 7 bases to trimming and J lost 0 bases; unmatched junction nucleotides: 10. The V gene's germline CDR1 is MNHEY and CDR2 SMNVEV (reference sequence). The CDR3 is CASKVRGTGGPSYEQYF. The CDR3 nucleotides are TGTGCCAGCAAAGTCCGGGGGACAGGGGGCCCCTCCTACGAGCAGTACTTC.

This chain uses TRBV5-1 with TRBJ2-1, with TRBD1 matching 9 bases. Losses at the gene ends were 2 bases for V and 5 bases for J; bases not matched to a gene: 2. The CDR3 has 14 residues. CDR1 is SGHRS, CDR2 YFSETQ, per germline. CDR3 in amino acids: CASSLQGANNEQFF. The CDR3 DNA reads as TGCGCCAGCAGCTTACAGGGGGCAAACAATGAGCAGTTCTTC.

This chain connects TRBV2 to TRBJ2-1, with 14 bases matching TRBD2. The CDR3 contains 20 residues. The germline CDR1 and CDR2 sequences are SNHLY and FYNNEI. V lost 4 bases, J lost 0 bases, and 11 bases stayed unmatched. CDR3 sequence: CASSVGWGLAGDLSYNEQFF. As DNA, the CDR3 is TGTGCCAGCAGTGTGGGCTGGGGACTAGCGGGGGACCTCTCCTACAATGAGCAGTTCTTC.

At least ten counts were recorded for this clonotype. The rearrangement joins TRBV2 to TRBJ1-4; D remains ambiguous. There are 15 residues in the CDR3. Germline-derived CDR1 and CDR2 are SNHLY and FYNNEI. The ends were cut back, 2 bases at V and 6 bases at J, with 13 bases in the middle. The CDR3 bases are TGTGCCAGCAGTGAATCGGCCGCGGGAGATGAAAAACTGTTTTTT. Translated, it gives CASSESAAGDEKLFF.

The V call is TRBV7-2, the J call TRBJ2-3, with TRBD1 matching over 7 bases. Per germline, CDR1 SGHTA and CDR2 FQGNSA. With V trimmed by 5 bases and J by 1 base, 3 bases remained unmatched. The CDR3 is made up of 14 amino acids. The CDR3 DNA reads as TGTGCCAGCAGCCGGGACAGAGGCACAGATACGCAGTATTTT. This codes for CASSRDRGTDTQYF.

The CDR3 loop reads CASRGGTRTAFF. DNA of the CDR3: TGTGCCAGCAGGGGCGGGACGCGGACGGCTTTCTTT. The chain joins TRBV6-5 to TRBJ1-1, with a possible D match to TRBD1 (5 bases). The V end lost 6 bases, the J end lost 11 bases, and 16 bases lay between the germline ends. The V gene's germline CDR1 is MNHEY and CDR2 SVGAGI. The CDR3 runs to 12 residues.

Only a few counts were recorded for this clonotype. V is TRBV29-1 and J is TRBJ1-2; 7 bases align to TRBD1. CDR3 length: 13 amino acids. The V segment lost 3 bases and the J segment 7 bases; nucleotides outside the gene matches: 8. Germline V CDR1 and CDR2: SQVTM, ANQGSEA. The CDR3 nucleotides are TGCAGCGTTGAGGGAGATTACAGGGGTGGCTACACCTTC. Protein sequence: CSVEGDYRGGYTF.

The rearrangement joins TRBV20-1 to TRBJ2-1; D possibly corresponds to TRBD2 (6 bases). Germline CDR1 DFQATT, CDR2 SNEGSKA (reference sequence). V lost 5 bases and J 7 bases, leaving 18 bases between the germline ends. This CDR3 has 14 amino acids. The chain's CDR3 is CSAWGLGEGNEQFF. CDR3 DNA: TGCAGTGCTTGGGGACTGGGTGAAGGGAATGAGCAGTTCTTC.

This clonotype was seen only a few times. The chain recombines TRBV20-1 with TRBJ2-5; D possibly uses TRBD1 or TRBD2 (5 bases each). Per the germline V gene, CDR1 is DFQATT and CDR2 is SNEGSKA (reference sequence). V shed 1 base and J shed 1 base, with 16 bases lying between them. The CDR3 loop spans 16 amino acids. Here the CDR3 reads CSARARDLNPQETQYF. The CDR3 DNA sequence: TGCAGTGCTAGAGCGAGGGACCTCAACCCCCAAGAGACCCAGTACTTC.

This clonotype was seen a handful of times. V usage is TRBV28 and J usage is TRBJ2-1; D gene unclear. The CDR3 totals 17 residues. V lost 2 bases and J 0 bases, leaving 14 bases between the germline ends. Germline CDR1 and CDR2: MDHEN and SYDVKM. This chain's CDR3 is CASSLPRTASSYNEQFF. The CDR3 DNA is TGTGCCAGCAGTTTACCTAGGACGGCCAGCTCCTACAATGAGCAGTTCTTC. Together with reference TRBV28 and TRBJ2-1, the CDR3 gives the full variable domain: DVKVTQSSRYLVKRTGEKVFLECVQDMDHENMFWYRQDPGLGLRLIYFSYDVKMKEKGDIPEGYSVSREKKERFSLILESASTNQTSMYLCASSLPRTASSYNEQFFGPGTRLTVL.

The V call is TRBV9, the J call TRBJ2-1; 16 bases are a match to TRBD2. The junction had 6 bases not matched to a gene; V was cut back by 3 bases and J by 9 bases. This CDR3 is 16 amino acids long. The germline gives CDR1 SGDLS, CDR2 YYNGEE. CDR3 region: CASSASGLAGGTEQFF. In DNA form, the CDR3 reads TGTGCCAGCAGCGCGTCGGGACTAGCGGGGGGGACTGAGCAGTTCTTC.

CDR3 loop: CASSMGGSYEQYF. Written as DNA, the CDR3 is TGTGCCAGCAGTATGGGGGGTTCCTACGAGCAGTACTTC. J is TRBJ2-7 and V is TRBV6-5, with D possibly TRBD2 on 6 matching bases. Trimming took off 5 bases at V and 1 base at J, with 9 bases between the two ends. The CDR3 spans 13 residues. Germline V gene lookup returns CDR1 MNHEY and CDR2 SVGAGI.

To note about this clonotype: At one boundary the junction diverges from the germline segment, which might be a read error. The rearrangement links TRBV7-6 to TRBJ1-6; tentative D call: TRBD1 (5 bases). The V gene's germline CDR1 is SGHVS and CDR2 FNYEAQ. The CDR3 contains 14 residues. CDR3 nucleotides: TGTGCCAGTAGCTTAGGGGCGAGGAATTCACCCCTCCACTTT. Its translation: CASSLGARNSPLHF.

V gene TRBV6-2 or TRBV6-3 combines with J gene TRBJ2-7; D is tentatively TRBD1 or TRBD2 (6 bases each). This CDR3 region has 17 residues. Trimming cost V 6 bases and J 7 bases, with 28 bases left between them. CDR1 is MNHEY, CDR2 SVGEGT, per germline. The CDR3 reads CASSPGVGGSLLKEQYF. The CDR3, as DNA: TGTGCCAGCAGCCCAGGGGTCGGGGGATCCCTTTTAAAAGAGCAGTACTTC.

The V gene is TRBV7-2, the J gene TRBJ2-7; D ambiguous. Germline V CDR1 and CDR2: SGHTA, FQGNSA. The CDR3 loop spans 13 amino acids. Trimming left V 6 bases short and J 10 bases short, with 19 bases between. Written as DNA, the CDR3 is TGTGCCAGCAGATTTCCTGGCGCCTTAGACCAGTACTTC. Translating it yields CASRFPGALDQYF.

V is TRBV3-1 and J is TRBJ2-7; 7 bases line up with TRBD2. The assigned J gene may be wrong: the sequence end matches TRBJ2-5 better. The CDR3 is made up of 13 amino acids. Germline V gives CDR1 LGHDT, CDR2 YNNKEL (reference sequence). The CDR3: CASRGSGQETQYF. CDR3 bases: TGTGCCAGCAGGGGTAGCGGGCAAGAGACCCAGTACTTC.

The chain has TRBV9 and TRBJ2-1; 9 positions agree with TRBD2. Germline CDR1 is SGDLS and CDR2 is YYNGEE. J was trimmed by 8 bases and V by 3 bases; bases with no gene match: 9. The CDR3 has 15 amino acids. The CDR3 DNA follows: TGTGCCAGCAGCGGACCGGGACTAGCCCCAGATGAGCAGTTCTTC. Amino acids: CASSGPGLAPDEQFF.

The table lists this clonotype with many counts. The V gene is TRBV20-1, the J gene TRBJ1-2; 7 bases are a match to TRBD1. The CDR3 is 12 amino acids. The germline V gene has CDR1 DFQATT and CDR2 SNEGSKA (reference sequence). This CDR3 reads CITTGMAYGYTF. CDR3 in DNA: TGCATCACGACAGGGATGGCCTATGGCTACACCTTC.

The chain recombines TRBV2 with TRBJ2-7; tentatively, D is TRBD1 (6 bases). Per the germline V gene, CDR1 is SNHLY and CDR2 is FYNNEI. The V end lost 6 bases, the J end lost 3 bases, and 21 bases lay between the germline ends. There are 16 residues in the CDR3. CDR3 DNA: TGTGCCAGCAGGGAATCTAGGACAGACCTAAACTACGAGCAGTACTTC. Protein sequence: CASRESRTDLNYEQYF. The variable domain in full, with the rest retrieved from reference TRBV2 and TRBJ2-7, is EPEVTQTPSHQVTQMGQEVILRCVPISNHLYFYWYRQILGQKVEFLVSFYNNEISEKSEIFDDQFSVERPDGSNFTLKIRSTKLEDSAMYFCASRESRTDLNYEQYFGPGTRLTVT.

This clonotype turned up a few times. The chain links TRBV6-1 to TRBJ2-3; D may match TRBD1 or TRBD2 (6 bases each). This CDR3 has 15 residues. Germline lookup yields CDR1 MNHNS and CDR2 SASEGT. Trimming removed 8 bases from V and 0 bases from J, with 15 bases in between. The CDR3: CASLLGGTSTDTQYF. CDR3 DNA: TGTGCCAGCCTTCTCGGGGGCACTAGCACAGATACGCAGTATTTT.

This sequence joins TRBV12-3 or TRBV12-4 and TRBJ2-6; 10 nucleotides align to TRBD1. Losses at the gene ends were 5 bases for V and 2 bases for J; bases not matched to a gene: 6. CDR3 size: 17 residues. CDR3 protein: CASSETGGGAGANVLTF. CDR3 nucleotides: TGTGCCAGCAGTGAGACAGGGGGCGGTGCTGGGGCCAACGTCCTGACTTTC.

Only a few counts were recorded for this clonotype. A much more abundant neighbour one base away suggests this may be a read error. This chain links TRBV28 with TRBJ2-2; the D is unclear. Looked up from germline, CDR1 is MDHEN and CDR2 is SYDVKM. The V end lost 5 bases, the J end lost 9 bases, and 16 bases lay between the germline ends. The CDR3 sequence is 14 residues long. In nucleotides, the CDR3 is TGTGCCAGCAGTGTAGCAACTACCTACCGGGAGCTGTTTTTT. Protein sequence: CASSVATTYRELFF.